A selection of T cell receptor beta chains follows, all from one sample in a study of cytomegalovirus exposure and HLA in healthy donors. This table comes from immunoSEQ multiplex PCR, and its TCRdb copy is limited to in-frame clones, with some not included. This table has tens of thousands of clones, approximately 88% appearing once. The sample taken for sequencing was PBMCs. Source of these receptors: a man aged 25 to 40 in good health and CMV-seropositive. Each CDR3 is given with its conserved first and last residue. The size of a clone is reported for some rows only, either as once, few or many, or as a class for expanded clones.

clone size	J gene	CDR3 length	V gene	CDR3 protein
once	TRBJ2-1	12	TRBV7-2	CASSLEGYEQFF
-	TRBJ2-2	16	TRBV11-2	CASSLDLGAGTGELFF
once	TRBJ2-5	16	TRBV7-9	CSSSARVTGNQETQYF
-	TRBJ1-3	13	TRBV5-1	CASSRDPGNTIYF
-	TRBJ2-5	17	TRBV21-1	CASRKSPGQGIGETQYF
few	TRBJ1-4	15	TRBV5-4	CASSFYTATNEKLFF
-	TRBJ1-1	13	TRBV2	CASSVEGDTEAFF
-	TRBJ1-1	18	TRBV10-3	CAISESPVQGAGITEAFF
-	TRBJ2-7	14	TRBV5-6	CASSLGLAINEQYF
-	TRBJ2-1	14	TRBV30	CAWKISGRANEQFF
-	TRBJ1-2	13	TRBV7-2	CASTPVTVWGYTF
-	TRBJ2-5	13	TRBV4-2	CASSRQNQETQYF
-	TRBJ2-3	13	TRBV5-6	CASSLVGVDTQYF
-	TRBJ2-7	15	TRBV18	CASSPPLAGAYEQYF
-	TRBJ2-5	13	TRBV7-7	CASSVDRAETQYF
-	TRBJ2-3	16	TRBV4-2	CASSLTSAGSTDTQYF
-	TRBJ2-1	18	TRBV12-2	CASRLESLAGGPGNEQFF
-	TRBJ1-1	14	TRBV6-5	CASSDREERTEAFF
-	TRBJ1-1	15	TRBV5-1	CASSFSGASNTEAFF
-	TRBJ1-3	14	TRBV5-1	CASSLDASGNTIYF
-	TRBJ1-1	13	TRBV7-8	CASRLTPNTEAFF
few	TRBJ1-3	13	TRBV10-3	CAIRGGYGNTIYF
-	TRBJ2-7	15	TRBV6-1	CASSERTGASYEQYF
-	TRBJ1-3	14	TRBV5-1	CASSLGTGGNTIYF
-	TRBJ1-1	13	TRBV11-3	CASSLTGNTEAFF
few	TRBJ1-4	16	TRBV5-1	CASSLEGVRSNEKLFF
-	TRBJ1-6	13	TRBV30	CAWSVQGNSPLHF
-	TRBJ1-2	15	TRBV5-1	CASSQRTGANYGYTF
-	TRBJ2-4	14	TRBV7-2	CASSLSVAGSVQYF
-	TRBJ2-5	16	TRBV5-6	CASSLISGSGGETQYF
-	TRBJ2-1	12	TRBV2	CAVRQGGNEQFF
-	TRBJ2-5	13	TRBV28	CASSRAGEETQYF
-	TRBJ2-3	18	TRBV27	CASTKRASGRAGTDTQYF
-	TRBJ2-7	12	TRBV10-3	CATSDRADEQYF
-	TRBJ1-5	14	TRBV10-3	CASQGAKVNQPQHF
-	TRBJ2-1	14	TRBV11-2	CASSLAQGAREQFF
-	TRBJ2-5	15	TRBV11-2	CASSQGGLPEETQYF
-	TRBJ2-7	15	TRBV15	CATSPGDRRPYEQYF
once	TRBJ1-2	15	TRBV7-2	CASSTETLPIYGYTF
-	TRBJ2-1	16	TRBV5-4	CASSLRTSEWGNEQFF
-	TRBJ2-5	13	TRBV4-3	CASSHRSQETQYF
-	TRBJ1-4	15	TRBV14	CASSQQIATNEKLFF
-	TRBJ1-5	17	TRBV15	CATSIDQGFTSNQPQHF
-	TRBJ1-5	14	TRBV19	CASSDQGGGQPQHF
-	TRBJ2-7	18	TRBV11-3	CASSLEQGSGQGRYEQYF
-	TRBJ2-5	15	TRBV7-8	CASSPIVQGLETQYF
-	TRBJ1-3	14	TRBV18	CASSGSRAGNTIYF
-	TRBJ1-1	14	TRBV25-1	CASSEYLGSTEAFF
-	TRBJ2-3	17	TRBV11-3	CASSSGTSGTYTDTQYF
-	TRBJ2-1	15	TRBV18	CASPSLGSFGNEQFF
-	TRBJ2-5	15	TRBV2	CASSEGLAGVETQYF
-	TRBJ2-7	14	TRBV14	CASSRRGGGNEQYF
-	TRBJ2-2	16	TRBV9	CASSPRRLFNTGELFF
-	TRBJ1-5	16	TRBV4-1	CASSRSTGGSNQPQHF
-	TRBJ2-7	15	TRBV7-2	CASSIGLAGPYEQYF
-	TRBJ2-7	13	TRBV19	CASSYDSSYEQYF
-	TRBJ2-1	13	TRBV6-5	CASTYSRSTEQFF